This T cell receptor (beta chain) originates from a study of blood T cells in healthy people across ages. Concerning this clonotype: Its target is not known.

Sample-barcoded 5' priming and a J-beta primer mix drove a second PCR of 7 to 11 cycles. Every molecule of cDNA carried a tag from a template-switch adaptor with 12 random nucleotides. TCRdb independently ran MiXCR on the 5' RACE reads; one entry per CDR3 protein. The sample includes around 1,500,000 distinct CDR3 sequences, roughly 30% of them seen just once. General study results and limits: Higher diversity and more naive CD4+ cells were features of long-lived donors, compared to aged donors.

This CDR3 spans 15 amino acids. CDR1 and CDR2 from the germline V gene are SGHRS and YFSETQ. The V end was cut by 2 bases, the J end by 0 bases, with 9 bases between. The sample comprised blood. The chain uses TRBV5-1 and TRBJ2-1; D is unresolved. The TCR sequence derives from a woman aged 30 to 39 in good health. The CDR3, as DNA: TGCGCCAGCAGCTTAGTGGCACCCTCCTACAATGAGCAGTTCTTC. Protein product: CASSLVAPSYNEQFF.